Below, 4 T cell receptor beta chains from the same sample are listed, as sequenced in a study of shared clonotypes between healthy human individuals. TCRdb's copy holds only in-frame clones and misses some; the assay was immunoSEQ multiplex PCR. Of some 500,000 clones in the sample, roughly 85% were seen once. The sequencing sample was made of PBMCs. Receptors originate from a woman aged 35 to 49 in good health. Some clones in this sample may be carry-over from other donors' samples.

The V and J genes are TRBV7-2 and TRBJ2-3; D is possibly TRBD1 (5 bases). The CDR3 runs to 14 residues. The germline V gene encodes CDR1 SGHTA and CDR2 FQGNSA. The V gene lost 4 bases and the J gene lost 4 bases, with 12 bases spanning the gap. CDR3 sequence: CASSWGLGADTQYF. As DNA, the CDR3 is TGTGCCAGCAGCTGGGGCCTTGGGGCAGATACGCAGTATTTT.

The CDR3 here is CAWRRGGQRNTGELFF. The CDR3 nucleotides are TGTGCCTGGCGACGCGGAGGACAGAGGAACACCGGGGAGCTGTTTTTT. V gene TRBV30 combines with J gene TRBJ2-2; perhaps TRBD1 as D (6 bases). The CDR3 has 16 amino acids. Germline-derived CDR1 and CDR2 are GTSNPN and SVGIG (reference sequence). Trimming removed 5 bases at V and 1 base at J, with 17 bases between.

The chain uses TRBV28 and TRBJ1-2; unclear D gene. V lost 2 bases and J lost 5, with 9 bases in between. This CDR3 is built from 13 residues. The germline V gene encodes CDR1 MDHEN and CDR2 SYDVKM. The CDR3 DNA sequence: TGTGCCAGCAGTTTACTCGGAAGTTATGGCTACACCTTC. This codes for CASSLLGSYGYTF.

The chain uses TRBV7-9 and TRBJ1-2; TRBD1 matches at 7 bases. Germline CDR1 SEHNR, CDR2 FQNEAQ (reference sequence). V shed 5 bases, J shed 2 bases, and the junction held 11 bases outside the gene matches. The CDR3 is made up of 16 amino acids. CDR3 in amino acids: CASSPRDSSLNYGYTF. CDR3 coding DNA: TGTGCCAGCAGCCCGCGGGACAGCTCACTGAACTATGGCTACACCTTC.